One and the same sample provided the 10 T cell receptor beta chains below, sequenced in a study of T cells expressing NK-cell markers. For each CDR3 protein, TCRdb gives one entry from its re-call of the 5' RACE reads, without DNA. Here the sample table reports a few hundred thousand distinct CDR3 sequences. Sequences were obtained from blood T cells: a sorted CD56 or NKG2C T cell subset, CD4+ or CD8+ T cells, or bulk PBMC T cells (not recorded which). The receptor set was obtained from a man aged 18 to 29 in good health.

This chain uses TRBV7-2 with TRBJ2-1; no DNA is available, so the TRBD2 call from TCRdb remains unchecked. Per the germline V gene, CDR1 is SGHTA and CDR2 is FQGNSA. The CDR3 consists of 12 residues. CDR3 protein: CASSLRGLEQFF.

The J gene is TRBJ1-5, the V gene TRBV15. Germline V gives CDR1 LNHNV, CDR2 YYDKDF (reference sequence). The CDR3 is 14 amino acids. The CDR3 region is CATSRGRDDQPQHF.

The rearrangement joins TRBV7-9 to TRBJ2-4; TCRdb outputs TRBD1, but without DNA this stays unchecked. The CDR3 runs 16 residues. CDR1 and CDR2 from the germline V gene are SEHNR and FQNEAQ (reference sequence). The CDR3 is CASSSGTGTAKNIQYF.

The chain carries TRBV15 and TRBJ2-2. Germline V CDR1 and CDR2: LNHNV, YYDKDF (reference sequence). The CDR3 is made up of 16 amino acids. The CDR3 loop is CATSREDHGRTGELFF.

The chain has TRBV7-9 and TRBJ2-7. The CDR3 consists of 13 residues. CDR1 and CDR2 (germline): SEHNR, FQNEAQ (reference sequence). CDR3 loop: CASSPQTYYEQYF.

The chain links TRBV7-6 to TRBJ2-3; TCRdb lists TRBD2, though no DNA is available to test this call. Germline loops: CDR1 SGHVS, CDR2 FNYEAQ. The CDR3 totals 16 residues. This chain's CDR3 is CASSSRLRHGPDTQYF.

The chain has TRBV5-1 and TRBJ2-1; TCRdb selects TRBD1, and the lack of DNA leaves this call unchecked. There are 17 residues in the CDR3. Germline V gene data show CDR1 as SGHRS and CDR2 as YFSETQ. The CDR3 is CASSLVVGQGIDNEQFF. Combining the CDR3 with reference TRBV5-1 and TRBJ2-1 gives the whole variable domain KAGVTQTPRYLIKTRGQQVTLSCSPISGHRSVSWYQQTPGQGLQFLFEYFSETQRNKGNFPGRFSGRQFSNSRSEMNVSTLELGDSALYLCASSLVVGQGIDNEQFFGPGTRLTVL.

This chain uses TRBV20-1 with TRBJ1-1; TCRdb selects TRBD1, and the lack of DNA leaves this call unchecked. CDR1 is DFQATT and CDR2 is SNEGSKA in the germline V gene (reference sequence). CDR3 length equals 16 residues. The CDR3 spells CSATYPRAWENTEAFF.

The rearrangement links TRBV4-2 to TRBJ1-4. Looked up from germline, CDR1 is LGHNA and CDR2 is YNFKEQ. This CDR3 contains 16 residues. The CDR3 region is CASSQYLPATNEKLFF.

This chain connects TRBV4-1 to TRBJ1-3. Germline V gene lookup returns CDR1 MGHRA and CDR2 YSYEKL. This CDR3 spans 16 amino acids. This CDR3 is CASSQPDTSSGNTIYF.